These 17 T cell receptor beta chains came from one sample sequenced in a study of identifying expanded T cells in peripheral blood. Here immunoSEQ multiplex PCR was the method, and the copy in TCRdb shows in-frame clones only, minus some. Among 80,000 to 90,000 clones, around 85% were seen once, and the ten largest hold about 5.6%. Sequencing was done on a sample of blood. The receptors shown here come from a person aged 18-69 years in good health.

The genes are TRBV18 and TRBJ1-2, with 7 bases identical to TRBD1. Per the germline V gene, CDR1 is KGHSH and CDR2 is LQKENI. With V trimmed by 2 bases and J by 4 bases, 10 bases remained unmatched. The CDR3 contains 16 residues. The CDR3 DNA is TGTGCCAGCTCACCAAGTCTGGGGACAGAATTCTATGGCTACACCTTC. Translation gives CASSPSLGTEFYGYTF.

V and J are TRBV7-9 and TRBJ1-1; the D gene is possibly TRBD1 (6 bases). This CDR3 is built from 13 residues. Germline V lookup: CDR1 SEHNR, CDR2 FQNEAQ (reference sequence). CDR3 residues: CAARGGMSVEAFF. CDR3 coding DNA: TGTGCGGCTAGGGGGGGGATGAGTGTTGAAGCTTTCTTT.

V and J are TRBV7-9 and TRBJ1-2; D call uncertain. Deletions cut 3 bases from V and 8 bases from J, with 16 bases between. The CDR3 has 14 amino acids. Per germline, CDR1 SEHNR and CDR2 FQNEAQ (reference sequence). CDR3: CASSFWPNAQGYTF. CDR3 in DNA: TGTGCCAGCAGCTTTTGGCCAAACGCCCAGGGCTACACCTTC.

The V gene is TRBV5-6, the J gene TRBJ2-5, with D maybe TRBD1 (5 bases). The CDR3 length is 14 residues. Germline-derived CDR1 and CDR2 are SGHDT and YYEEEE. Trimming shortened V by 0 bases and J by 1 base, and 7 bases separated the two germline ends. The CDR3 is CASSLVTAQETQYF. DNA for the CDR3: TGTGCCAGCAGCTTGGTGACAGCCCAAGAGACCCAGTACTTC.

This chain's CDR3 is CASSALGSPQHF. CDR3 DNA sequence: TGTGCCAGCAGCGCATTAGGGAGTCCCCAGCATTTT. V usage is TRBV5-8 and J usage is TRBJ1-5; D not resolved. The length of the CDR3 is 12 residues. The V gene's germline CDR1 is SGHTS and CDR2 YDEGEE. V lost 4 bases, J lost 10 bases, and 12 bases lay in between.

This chain links TRBV7-2 with TRBJ2-5; tentatively, D is TRBD2 (7 bases). The CDR3 is 16 amino acids. Germline values: CDR1 SGHTA, CDR2 FQGNSA. Trimming took off 1 base at V and 0 bases at J, with 12 bases between the two ends. The CDR3 DNA reads TGTGCCAGCAGCTTAGGTGGGGGGGCTAACCAAGAGACCCAGTACTTC. Translating gives CASSLGGGANQETQYF.

The chain combines TRBV5-4 with TRBJ2-5; 9 bases map to TRBD1. CDR3 length: 14 amino acids. The germline V gene has CDR1 SGHNT and CDR2 YYREEE (reference sequence). The V segment lost 4 bases and the J segment 5 bases; nucleotides outside the gene matches: 6. CDR3 protein: CASSQQGAGETQYF. The DNA for the CDR3 is TGTGCCAGCAGCCAACAGGGGGCCGGGGAGACCCAGTACTTC.

This rearrangement joins TRBV30 to TRBJ1-2; D is possibly TRBD1 (5 bases). CDR1 and CDR2 from the germline V gene are GTSNPN and SVGIG (reference sequence). V gave up 5 bases and J gave up 3 bases, with 19 bases separating them. CDR3 size: 15 residues. The CDR3 region is CAWEPPGGEYYGYTF. DNA for the CDR3: TGTGCCTGGGAGCCCCCTGGGGGGGAGTACTATGGCTACACCTTC.

This clone was seen a single time. J is TRBJ1-2 and V is TRBV6-6, with no clear D. Per the germline V gene, CDR1 is MNHNY and CDR2 is SVGAGI (reference sequence). The V end was cut by 2 bases, the J end by 6 bases, with 16 bases between. This CDR3 comprises 15 residues. The CDR3 protein is CASSYSPLQADGYTF. The CDR3 region has the DNA TGTGCCAGCAGTTACAGTCCCCTTCAAGCAGATGGCTACACCTTC.

This clone was detected only a few times. The J gene is TRBJ1-3, the V gene TRBV19; D unresolved. The CDR3 length is 15 residues. Germline assignment: CDR1 LNHDA and CDR2 SQIVND (reference sequence). The V and J ends lost 5 bases and 0 bases respectively, with 11 bases between them. The CDR3 nucleotides are TGTGCCAGTAGTGCTCGACGGGACTCTGGAAACACCATATATTTT. Amino acids: CASSARRDSGNTIYF.

The chain recombines TRBV18 with TRBJ2-3, with 7 positions matching TRBD1. Germline CDR1 and CDR2: KGHSH and LQKENI. The CDR3 extends over 14 amino acids. The V segment lost 4 bases and the J segment 4 bases; nucleotides outside the gene matches: 5. Here the CDR3 reads CASSRDSTSDTQYF. CDR3 nucleotides: TGTGCCAGCTCACGGGACAGTACATCAGATACGCAGTATTTT.

V usage is TRBV19 and J usage is TRBJ1-2; D is undetermined. Trimming shortened V by 6 bases and J by 8 bases, and 22 bases separated the two germline ends. CDR1 is LNHDA, CDR2 SQIVND, per germline (reference sequence). The CDR3 loop spans 15 amino acids. Written as DNA, the CDR3 is TGTGCCAGTAGGACCTCGTGGGGAAACAGCGGAGGCTACACCTTC. It codes for CASRTSWGNSGGYTF. The full variable domain, its missing parts supplied by reference TRBV19 and TRBJ1-2, is DGGITQSPKYLFRKEGQNVTLSCEQNLNHDAMYWYRQDPGQGLRLIYYSQIVNDFQKGDIAEGYSVSREKKESFPLTVTSAQKNPTAFYLCASRTSWGNSGGYTFGSGTRLTVV.

The chain combines TRBV9 with TRBJ2-1; TRBD1 might be the D (5 bases). The germline V gene encodes CDR1 SGDLS and CDR2 YYNGEE. The CDR3 runs 14 residues. V shed 0 bases and J shed 5 bases, with 9 bases lying between them. Written as DNA, the CDR3 is TGTGCCAGCAGCGTAGGACAGTCCCACAATGAGCAGTTCTTC. It specifies CASSVGQSHNEQFF.

This clone was recorded a few times. The chain uses TRBV9 and TRBJ2-1, with TRBD1 matching over 8 bases. The length of the CDR3 is 15 residues. Trimming cost V 2 bases and J 6 bases; bases outside gene matches: 7. Germline CDR1 and CDR2: SGDLS and YYNGEE. This CDR3 reads CASSVPGTGSNEQFF. The CDR3 DNA reads TGTGCCAGCAGCGTTCCCGGGACAGGAAGCAATGAGCAGTTCTTC. The full variable domain, completed using reference TRBV9 and TRBJ2-1, is DSGVTQTPKHLITATGQRVTLRCSPRSGDLSVYWYQQSLDQGLQFLIQYYNGEERAKGNILERFSAQQFPDLHSELNLSSLELGDSALYFCASSVPGTGSNEQFFGPGTRLTVL.

CDR3 nucleotides: TGTGCCAGCAGCGCCGATACAGGGGCCGGGGAGCTGTTTTTT. It codes for CASSADTGAGELFF. The chain links TRBV9 to TRBJ2-2, with 7 bases identical to TRBD1. This CDR3 contains 14 residues. Germline V gene sequence: CDR1 SGDLS, CDR2 YYNGEE. After removal of 3 bases from V and 6 bases from J, the junction contained 5 bases not matched to a gene.

The genes are TRBV7-6 and TRBJ2-3, with a possible D match to TRBD1 (6 bases). The germline V gene has CDR1 SGHVS and CDR2 FNYEAQ. The CDR3 length is 15 residues. Trimming removed 5 bases from V and 4 bases from J, with 16 bases in between. The CDR3 DNA reads as TGTGCCAGCAGCCCGGGCCCCAGGGGCTCAGATACGCAGTATTTT. Protein sequence: CASSPGPRGSDTQYF.

The chain joins TRBV30 to TRBJ2-7, with D tentatively TRBD1 (5 bases). V dropped 5 bases and J dropped 8 bases, with 19 bases sitting between them. This CDR3 spans 13 amino acids. The germline V gene has CDR1 GTSNPN and CDR2 SVGIG (reference sequence). The CDR3 sequence is CAWFDSRLRKQYF. CDR3 bases: TGTGCCTGGTTCGACAGCCGCCTACGAAAGCAGTACTTC.